This T cell receptor beta chain was found in a study of siplizumab effects on memory and regulatory T cells. The CDR3 loop spans 15 amino acids. Losses at the gene ends were 4 bases for V and 6 bases for J; bases not matched to a gene: 3. CDR1 SGDLS and CDR2 YYNGEE come from the germline V gene. For this clone: Its antigen is unknown.

Assays were performed on approximately 1.1 x 10^5 TCR templates per sample. The data were produced by immunoSEQ multiplex PCR, yet TCRdb's version contains in-frame clones alone and is incomplete. The table lists about 52,000 clones, about 97% of them singletons. Among three donor pairs, the unstimulated naive, memory, effector memory and TEMRA subsets underwent sequencing. Study conclusions and caveats: Siplizumab cultures yielded proliferating Tregs whose suppressive function was not confirmed.

This clonotype was sampled from a human donor in good health. The V call is TRBV9, the J call TRBJ2-1; 14 positions agree with TRBD2. Sequencing used naive CD4+ T cells sorted from blood. This CDR3 reads CASSSGLAGVNEQFF. CDR3 nucleotide sequence: TGTGCCAGCAGCTCGGGACTAGCGGGAGTCAATGAGCAGTTCTTC. Drawing the rest from reference TRBV9 and TRBJ2-1, the complete variable domain is DSGVTQTPKHLITATGQRVTLRCSPRSGDLSVYWYQQSLDQGLQFLIQYYNGEERAKGNILERFSAQQFPDLHSELNLSSLELGDSALYFCASSSGLAGVNEQFFGPGTRLTVL.